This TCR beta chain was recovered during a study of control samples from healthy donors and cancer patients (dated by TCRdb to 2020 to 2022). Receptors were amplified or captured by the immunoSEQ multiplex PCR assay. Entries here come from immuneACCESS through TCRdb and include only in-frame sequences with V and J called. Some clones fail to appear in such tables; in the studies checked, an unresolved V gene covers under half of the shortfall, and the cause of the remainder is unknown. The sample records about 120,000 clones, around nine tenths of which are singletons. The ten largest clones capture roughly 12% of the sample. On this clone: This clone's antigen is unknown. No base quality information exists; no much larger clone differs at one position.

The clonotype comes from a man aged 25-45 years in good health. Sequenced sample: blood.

Read as DNA, the sequence is TGTGCCAGCAGCCCTTCCGGGACAGGGCTTGGCTACACCTTC. It encodes CASSPSGTGLGYTF. In this chain, TRBV9 is recombined with TRBJ1-2, and 9 junctional nucleotides match TRBD1. According to the germline V gene, CDR1 reads SGDLS and CDR2 reads YYNGEE. From its cysteine to its phenylalanine, the CDR3 spans 14 amino acids. The only DNA kept is the CDR3, 42 bases in frame from the first base. Germline trimming amounts to 4 bases on V and 7 bases on J, with 8 as the count of junction bases outside the gene matches.